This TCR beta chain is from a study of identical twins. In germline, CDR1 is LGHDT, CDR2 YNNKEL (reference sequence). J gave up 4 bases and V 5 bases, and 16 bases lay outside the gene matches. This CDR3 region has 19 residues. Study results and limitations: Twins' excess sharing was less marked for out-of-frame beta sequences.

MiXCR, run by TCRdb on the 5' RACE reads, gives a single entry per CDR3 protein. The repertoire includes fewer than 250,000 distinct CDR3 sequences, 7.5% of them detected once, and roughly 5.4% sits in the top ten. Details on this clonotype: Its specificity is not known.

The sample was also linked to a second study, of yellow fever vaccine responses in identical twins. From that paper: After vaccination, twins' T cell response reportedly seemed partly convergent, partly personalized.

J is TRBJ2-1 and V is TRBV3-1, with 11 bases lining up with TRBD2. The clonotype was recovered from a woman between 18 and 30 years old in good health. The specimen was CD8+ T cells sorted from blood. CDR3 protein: CASSDLLLTGTSGYNEQFF. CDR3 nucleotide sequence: TGTGCCAGCAGCGACTTACTTCTCACCGGGACTAGCGGTTACAATGAGCAGTTCTTC.